This TCR beta chain originates from a study of shared clonotypes between healthy human individuals. Positively selected for CCR7, the CD45RO-negative cells used as naive CD8 cells excluded terminally differentiated effector memory CD45RA+ cells. Germline values: CDR1 SEHNR, CDR2 FQNEAQ (reference sequence). The ends were cut back, 4 bases at V and 3 bases at J, with 21 bases in the middle. CDR3 length: 17 amino acids. The data were produced by immunoSEQ multiplex PCR, yet TCRdb's version contains in-frame clones alone and is incomplete. The sample has more than 550,000 clones; about 90% are singletons.

The sequenced material came from naive CD8+ T cells sorted from blood. The chain joins TRBV7-9 to TRBJ1-1; D is undetermined. The receptor comes from a young man in good health. CDR3 in DNA: TGTGCCAGCAGCTCCCTCGGTGGGTTTGGGTCGGACACTGAAGCTTTCTTT. Translation: CASSSLGGFGSDTEAFF. The full variable domain, with the rest looked up from reference TRBV7-9 and TRBJ1-1, is DTGVSQNPRHKITKRGQNVTFRCDPISEHNRLYWYRQTLGQGPEFLTYFQNEAQLEKSRLLSDRFSAERPKGSFSTLEIQRTEQGDSAMYLCASSSLGGFGSDTEAFFGQGTRLTVV.